The 30 T cell receptor beta chains given below trace back to one sample, sequenced in a study of T cell changes during pregnancy in multiple sclerosis (dated by TCRdb to the late 2010s). The library was obtained by the immunoSEQ multiplex PCR assay. Drawn from immuneACCESS, this table holds only the in-frame rearrangements with V and J called that TCRdb kept. Clones are partly lost; checked studies trace under half to an unresolved V gene and leave the rest unexplained. For this sample there are some 85,000 clones; 85% to 95% appear just once. Jointly, the top ten make up about 0.8% of the sample. This material consisted of peripheral blood, taken in the third trimester of pregnancy. Receptor source: a female donor with multiple sclerosis, enrolled in a pregnancy study.

This chain joins TRBV29-1 and TRBJ2-7, with a tentative D call TRBD1 (7 bases). V was clipped by 4 bases and J by 5 bases, with 12 bases between them. The CDR3 covers 12 residues. Germline values: CDR1 SQVTM, CDR2 ANQGSEA. CDR3 DNA: TGCAGCGTTGGCAGGGGGGACCACGAGCAGTACTTC. Protein sequence: CSVGRGDHEQYF.

The chain carries TRBV27 and TRBJ2-7; 11 bases fit TRBD2. Germline V gives CDR1 MNHEY, CDR2 SMNVEV (reference sequence). The CDR3 covers 15 residues. V lost 6 bases and J lost 7; bases outside the gene matches: 11. Here the CDR3 DNA reads TGTGCCAGCAGCCCTTTAGCGGGAGGGCCGAGAGAGCAGTACTTC. Protein: CASSPLAGGPREQYF.

The chain uses TRBV19 and TRBJ2-1, with 8 nucleotides matching TRBD2. The CDR3 sequence is 14 residues long. J lost 7 bases, V lost 4 bases, and 6 bases had no gene match. Germline lookup yields CDR1 LNHDA and CDR2 SQIVND (reference sequence). As DNA, the CDR3 is TGTGCCAGTAGTACAGGGACTAGTAATAATGAGCAGTTCTTC. It is translated as CASSTGTSNNEQFF.

This clone was found a few times. J is TRBJ1-1 and V is TRBV27; D unresolved. V was cut by 3 bases and J by 5 bases, with 10 bases left in between. This CDR3 comprises 13 residues. Germline CDR1 MNHEY, CDR2 SMNVEV (reference sequence). CDR3 amino acids: CASSFFSGTEAFF. CDR3 in DNA: TGTGCCAGCAGTTTCTTTTCCGGTACTGAAGCTTTCTTT.

The CDR3 nucleotides are TGTGCCAGCAGCTCTGTAGTCCAAATACAAGAGACCCAGTACTTC. This gives the protein CASSSVVQIQETQYF. This chain uses TRBV11-2 with TRBJ2-5; D gene unclear. The V gene's germline CDR1 is SGHAT and CDR2 FQNNGV. This CDR3 spans 15 amino acids. The ends were cut back, 4 bases at V and 2 bases at J, with 14 bases in the middle.

V gene TRBV28 combines with J gene TRBJ2-2; perhaps TRBD1 as D (6 bases). CDR1 MDHEN and CDR2 SYDVKM come from the germline V gene. The CDR3 totals 17 residues. The V and J ends lost 2 bases and 4 bases respectively, with 17 bases between them. CDR3 in DNA: TGTGCCAGCAGTTTACGGGTTCACAGGGCGGTCACCGGGGAGCTGTTTTTT. Its protein product is CASSLRVHRAVTGELFF.

V and J are TRBV11-2 and TRBJ2-1, with D uncertain. The CDR3 loop spans 15 amino acids. The germline V gene encodes CDR1 SGHAT and CDR2 FQNNGV. V lost 4 bases and J lost 2, with 12 bases in between. CDR3 in DNA: TGTGCCAGCAGCTCCGCGCCCGAGGCCTACAATGAGCAGTTCTTC. Translated: CASSSAPEAYNEQFF. Complete variable domain (other parts from reference TRBV11-2 and TRBJ2-1): EAGVAQSPRYKIIEKRQSVAFWCNPISGHATLYWYQQILGQGPKLLIQFQNNGVVDDSQLPKDRFSAERLKGVDSTLKIQPAKLEDSAVYLCASSSAPEAYNEQFFGPGTRLTVL.

The chain combines TRBV29-1 with TRBJ1-2; 8 nucleotides match TRBD1. Trimming removed 6 bases from V and 0 bases from J; junction bases left unmatched: 9. This CDR3 is built from 15 residues. Germline V gene lookup returns CDR1 SQVTM and CDR2 ANQGSEA. CDR3 region: CSVDQGAKTNYGYTF. The CDR3 DNA reads TGCAGCGTGGACCAGGGGGCGAAAACTAACTATGGCTACACCTTC. Full variable domain (rest looked up from reference TRBV29-1 and TRBJ1-2): SAVISQKPSRDICQRGTSLTIQCQVDSQVTMMFWYRQQPGQSLTLIATANQGSEATYESGFVIDKFPISRPNLTFSTLTVSNMSPEDSSIYLCSVDQGAKTNYGYTFGSGTRLTVV.

The chain has TRBV27 and TRBJ2-1; 11 bases fit TRBD1. Trimming removed 5 bases from V and 7 bases from J; junction bases left unmatched: 7. The length of the CDR3 is 15 residues. Germline V gene data show CDR1 as MNHEY and CDR2 as SMNVEV (reference sequence). In nucleotides, the CDR3 is TGTGCCAGCAGTGCGCTCCGGGACAGGGGGAATGAGCAGTTCTTC. Encoded protein: CASSALRDRGNEQFF.

The chain couples TRBV5-6 to TRBJ2-1; tentatively, D is TRBD2 (6 bases). Trimming removed 5 bases from V and 5 bases from J, with 17 bases in between. Germline CDR1 SGHDT, CDR2 YYEEEE. This CDR3 has 15 residues. The CDR3 bases are TGTGCCAGCAGTTCTTGGGCGGGGAGTGACAATGAGCAGTTCTTC. It encodes CASSSWAGSDNEQFF.

The V call is TRBV7-2, the J call TRBJ2-3; possibly TRBD1 for D (6 bases). The germline V gene encodes CDR1 SGHTA and CDR2 FQGNSA. V was trimmed by 3 bases and J by 2 bases, leaving 12 bases between them. The CDR3 sequence is 15 residues long. In DNA, the CDR3 is TGTGCCAGCAGCTTGTGGCAGGGACACACAGATACGCAGTATTTT. Translated, it gives CASSLWQGHTDTQYF.

This chain joins TRBV10-1 and TRBJ2-7, with TRBD2 matching over 8 bases. CDR1 and CDR2 from the germline V gene are WNHNN and SYGVQD (reference sequence). The CDR3 contains 15 residues. V lost 3 bases and J lost 1; bases outside the gene matches: 5. CDR3 DNA: TGCGCCAGCAGTGACCAGCGGGAGCTATCCTACGAGCAGTACTTC. It yields the protein CASSDQRELSYEQYF.

This chain links TRBV13 with TRBJ2-5; D is possibly TRBD2 (7 bases). V was shortened by 0 bases and J by 2 bases, with 19 bases between the two germline ends. The germline V gene encodes CDR1 PRHDT and CDR2 FYEKMQ (reference sequence). This CDR3 region has 18 residues. DNA of the CDR3: TGTGCCAGCAGCTTAGGCTTTGCGGGGGCCCGTGCGCAAGAGACCCAGTACTTC. It specifies CASSLGFAGARAQETQYF.

The chain couples TRBV7-3 to TRBJ2-5, with a tentative D call TRBD1 (5 bases). CDR1 is SGHTA and CDR2 is FQGTGA in the germline V gene. V dropped 3 bases and J dropped 3 bases, with 11 bases sitting between them. The CDR3 runs 14 residues. The DNA for the CDR3 is TGTGCCAGCAGCTTTCGGGCAGGGAAAGAGACCCAGTACTTC. It translates to CASSFRAGKETQYF.

This clone appeared a single time. The V call is TRBV11-2, the J call TRBJ2-1; 7 bases agree with TRBD2. Germline V lookup: CDR1 SGHAT, CDR2 FQNNGV. The junction had 9 bases not matched to a gene; V was cut back by 8 bases and J by 5 bases. This CDR3 is 14 amino acids long. The chain's CDR3 is CASGTTSRDNEQFF. The DNA for the CDR3 is TGTGCCAGCGGAACGACTAGCCGGGACAATGAGCAGTTCTTC.

The chain uses TRBV28 and TRBJ2-1; 14 bases are shared with TRBD2. Germline CDR1 is MDHEN and CDR2 is SYDVKM. The CDR3 loop spans 19 amino acids. V gave up 4 bases and J gave up 4 bases; unmatched junction bases: 12. In DNA form, the CDR3 reads TGTGCCAGCAGTTCTTTACGTGGGACTAGCGGGAGTGGGTACAATGAGCAGTTCTTC. Translation: CASSSLRGTSGSGYNEQFF. The full variable domain, in which reference TRBV28 and TRBJ2-1 provide the parts outside the CDR3, is DVKVTQSSRYLVKRTGEKVFLECVQDMDHENMFWYRQDPGLGLRLIYFSYDVKMKEKGDIPEGYSVSREKKERFSLILESASTNQTSMYLCASSSLRGTSGSGYNEQFFGPGTRLTVL.

This clone was seen just once. This chain links TRBV28 with TRBJ1-4; no reliable D call. The CDR3 runs to 15 residues. Per germline, CDR1 MDHEN and CDR2 SYDVKM. Deletions cut 2 bases from V and 8 bases from J, with 15 bases between. The CDR3 here is CASSLKWVFGEKLFF. In nucleotides, the CDR3 is TGTGCCAGCAGTTTAAAATGGGTGTTCGGGGAAAAACTGTTTTTT. The whole variable domain, filled in from reference TRBV28 and TRBJ1-4, reads DVKVTQSSRYLVKRTGEKVFLECVQDMDHENMFWYRQDPGLGLRLIYFSYDVKMKEKGDIPEGYSVSREKKERFSLILESASTNQTSMYLCASSLKWVFGEKLFFGSGTQLSVL.

The chain employs TRBV4-1 and TRBJ2-7, with D possibly TRBD2 on 6 matching bases. Looked up from germline, CDR1 is MGHRA and CDR2 is YSYEKL. Trimming stripped 0 bases from V and 2 bases from J, with 14 bases between. The CDR3 loop spans 16 amino acids. Here the CDR3 DNA reads TGCGCCAGCAGCCAAGATAGGGGACTGGGGACCTACGAGCAGTACTTC. This encodes CASSQDRGLGTYEQYF.

The chain recombines TRBV5-1 with TRBJ2-7, with 11 bases aligning to TRBD2. CDR1 and CDR2 (germline): SGHRS, YFSETQ. The CDR3 spans 14 residues. V gave up 4 bases and J gave up 5 bases; unmatched junction bases: 5. CDR3 in DNA: TGCGCCAGCAGCCAACTAGCGGGAGTCGACGAGCAGTACTTC. Its translation is CASSQLAGVDEQYF. The full variable domain, its missing parts supplied by reference TRBV5-1 and TRBJ2-7, is KAGVTQTPRYLIKTRGQQVTLSCSPISGHRSVSWYQQTPGQGLQFLFEYFSETQRNKGNFPGRFSGRQFSNSRSEMNVSTLELGDSALYLCASSQLAGVDEQYFGPGTRLTVT.

This rearrangement joins TRBV14 to TRBJ1-2; no firm D call. Trimming cost V 6 bases and J 0 bases, with 11 bases left between them. CDR1 is SGHDN, CDR2 FVKESK, per germline. This CDR3 has 14 residues. This chain's CDR3 is CASSTFPSNYGYTF. The CDR3 DNA sequence: TGTGCCAGCAGTACTTTTCCCTCTAACTATGGCTACACCTTC. Full variable domain (rest looked up from reference TRBV14 and TRBJ1-2): EAGVTQFPSHSVIEKGQTVTLRCDPISGHDNLYWYRRVMGKEIKFLLHFVKESKQDESGMPNNRFLAERTGGTYSTLKVQPAELEDSGVYFCASSTFPSNYGYTFGSGTRLTVV.

V and J are TRBV19 and TRBJ2-7, with D maybe TRBD2 (6 bases). Trimming took 6 bases from V and 8 from J, leaving 11 bases between them. CDR1 is LNHDA, CDR2 SQIVND, per germline (reference sequence). The CDR3 is made up of 11 amino acids. The CDR3 loop is CASRGGLQQYF. The CDR3 coding sequence is TGTGCCAGTAGAGGAGGGCTCCAGCAGTACTTC.

The genes are TRBV7-9 and TRBJ1-4; TRBD1 agrees at 7 bases. The CDR3 length is 16 residues. The V gene end was trimmed by 4 bases and the J gene end by 7 bases; junction bases not matched to a gene: 12. Germline V gene sequence: CDR1 SEHNR, CDR2 FQNEAQ (reference sequence). CDR3 in DNA: TGTGCCAGCAGCTCCGCTGGCACAGGGGTCGGTGAAAAACTGTTTTTT. It encodes CASSSAGTGVGEKLFF.

Only one count was recorded for this clone. The V gene is TRBV4-3, the J gene TRBJ2-2; D is uncertain. CDR1 is LGHNA and CDR2 is YSLEER in the germline V gene. This CDR3 region has 15 residues. The germline V and J ends were trimmed by 0 bases and 6 bases, with 11 bases remaining between them. In DNA form, the CDR3 reads TGCGCCAGCAGCCAAGATATCGTAGTTGCCGGGGAGCTGTTTTTT. This sequence encodes CASSQDIVVAGELFF.

The rearrangement uses TRBV5-1 and TRBJ1-1, with D unclear. This CDR3 is built from 16 residues. V lost 4 bases and J lost 6, with 22 bases in between. Germline values: CDR1 SGHRS, CDR2 YFSETQ. The CDR3 is CASSPRSPQVNAEAFF. Here the CDR3 DNA reads TGCGCCAGCAGCCCCAGGTCCCCCCAGGTCAACGCTGAAGCTTTCTTT.

The chain links TRBV27 to TRBJ2-7; D remains ambiguous. The CDR3 loop spans 13 amino acids. Trimming took 0 bases from V and 7 from J, leaving 10 bases between them. Germline V gene data show CDR1 as MNHEY and CDR2 as SMNVEV (reference sequence). As DNA, the CDR3 is TGTGCCAGCAGTTTATCACAGATTTGGGAGCAGTACTTC. Residues: CASSLSQIWEQYF.

In this sample, this clone turned up once. This rearrangement joins TRBV27 to TRBJ2-1, with 9 bases matching TRBD2. The length of the CDR3 is 17 residues. V shed 1 base, J shed 10 bases, and the junction held 14 bases outside the gene matches. Per germline, CDR1 MNHEY and CDR2 SMNVEV (reference sequence). CDR3 in DNA: TGTGCCAGCAGTTTATTGGCTAGCGGGATGCCTGGGGGGGAGCAGTTCTTC. Translating gives CASSLLASGMPGGEQFF.

The chain joins TRBV27 to TRBJ2-5; possibly TRBD2 for D (6 bases). The CDR3 has 14 amino acids. Trimming left V 4 bases short and J 7 bases short, with 16 bases between. Germline CDR1 is MNHEY and CDR2 is SMNVEV (reference sequence). The CDR3 region is CASSSHGTWGTQYF. The CDR3 DNA is TGTGCCAGCAGTTCTCACGGGACTTGGGGGACCCAGTACTTC.

The chain has TRBV11-3 and TRBJ2-2, with 7 bases lining up with TRBD1. In germline, CDR1 is SGHNT, CDR2 YENEEA. The CDR3 is 14 amino acids. Losses at the gene ends were 5 bases for V and 5 bases for J; bases not matched to a gene: 5. CDR3 in DNA: TGTGCCAGCAGCATTTCGACAGGGACCGGGGAGCTGTTTTTT. Protein product: CASSISTGTGELFF.

A single count supports this clone. The CDR3 region has the DNA TGCGCCAGCAGCCTGGACAGGTCCGTAAATTCACCCCTCCACTTT. This translates into CASSLDRSVNSPLHF. The chain joins TRBV4-1 to TRBJ1-6, with 7 positions matching TRBD1. The CDR3 covers 15 residues. J was trimmed by 7 bases and V by 4 bases; bases with no gene match: 7. CDR1 is MGHRA, CDR2 YSYEKL, per germline.

The chain uses TRBV6-1 and TRBJ2-6, with D uncertain. The germline V gene has CDR1 MNHNS and CDR2 SASEGT. V dropped 11 bases and J dropped 0 bases, with 14 bases sitting between them. CDR3 length equals 15 residues. The CDR3 DNA reads TGTGCCGTGACCCAAGGAGTCTCTGGGGCCAACGTCCTGACTTTC. It specifies CAVTQGVSGANVLTF.